This T cell receptor (beta chain) was documented in a study of cytomegalovirus exposure and HLA in healthy donors. Study as a whole: Earlier findings included about 120 million unique TCR beta sequences obtained from 150 million to 200 million T cells. Whole-study results and caveats: Later on, a genetic analysis was performed. It linked a missense variant in DCLRE1C with V- and J-gene trimming of TCR beta. Rarity characterized most TCR sequences, yet some public TCRs appeared in many donors. In an earlier analysis, in 620 or so donors, most V segments appeared productive either ~90% or ~30% of the time.

Trimming shortened V by 1 base and J by 2 bases, and 8 bases separated the two germline ends. Germline assignment: CDR1 SGHTA and CDR2 FQGNSA. The CDR3 has 14 amino acids. Worth noting for this clone: Its matching antigen is unknown.

A multiplex PCR was run with 60 Vbeta primers and 13 Jbeta primers. The repertoire was sequenced with immunoSEQ multiplex PCR; TCRdb's copy has only in-frame clones and lacks some. Of 180,000 or so clones detected, approximately 83% appear once; the ten largest clones hold roughly 9.3%. The chain employs TRBV7-2 and TRBJ1-2, with D tentatively TRBD1 (6 bases). This receptor was identified in a man aged 18-30 years in good health and CMV-seropositive. The source material was PBMCs. CDR3 nucleotides: TGTGCCAGCAGCTTAGACAGGGTCAACTATGGCTACACCTTC. The encoded protein is CASSLDRVNYGYTF.